The T cell receptor beta chain under discussion was sequenced for a study of blood T cell dynamics during melanoma immunotherapy. CDR1 and CDR2 (germline): LGHNA, YSLEER. V lost 0 bases and J lost 9, with 9 bases in between. This CDR3 region has 13 residues. Time point: pre-treatment baseline. Patients with prior systemic cancer treatment, concomitant immunosuppressants, or other active malignancies were excluded. Profiling relied on immunoSEQ multiplex PCR, and the TCRdb table lists in-frame clones only, not all of them. The sample lists around 11,000 clones, over 65% occurring once. The specimen was blood, collected from a patient treated with checkpoint blockade. The chain carries TRBV4-3 and TRBJ2-1, with D hard to call. This receptor was obtained from a human donor with melanoma. The CDR3 DNA reads TGCGCCAGCAGCCAAGATCCAGCGCCTGAGCAGTTCTTC. Protein product: CASSQDPAPEQFF.